This T cell receptor beta chain appears in the sequencing data of a study of control samples from healthy donors and cancer patients. Looked up from germline, CDR1 is MNHEY and CDR2 is SMNVEV (reference sequence). The V gene lost 3 bases and the J gene lost 5 bases, with 11 bases spanning the gap. This CDR3 spans 13 amino acids. This clone has only a few counts. Produced via immunoSEQ multiplex PCR; TCRdb's table is partial and in-frame only. Of roughly 24,000 clones in the sample, 65% to 90% were seen once. The V call is TRBV27, the J call TRBJ2-7, with D maybe TRBD1 (5 bases). The source material was PBMCs. The sequence was obtained from a man in his sixties with head and neck cancer. This chain's CDR3 is CASSLGQGNEQYF. As DNA, the CDR3 is TGTGCCAGCAGTTTGGGGCAGGGCAACGAGCAGTACTTC.